This T cell receptor beta chain comes out of a study of blood T cell repertoires in COVID-19. The assay was immunoSEQ multiplex PCR, and TCRdb's table has in-frame clones only and misses some. The sample lists some 200,000 clones, roughly 84% seen once, with more than 12% in the top ten. Deletions cut 6 bases from V and 5 bases from J, with 7 bases between. The CDR3 spans 11 residues. From germline, CDR1 is MNHEY and CDR2 SMNVEV (reference sequence). Source material: peripheral blood. The rearrangement links TRBV27 to TRBJ1-2; D unresolved. The TCR sequence derives from a woman between 65 and 79 years old with COVID-19, enrolled during active disease. CDR3 in DNA: TGTGCCAGCAGATCGTATTATGGCTACACCTTC. Protein sequence: CASRSYYGYTF.